This TCR beta chain was sequenced during a study of T cell repertoires in ileal Crohn's disease. As concerns this clone: Its antigen is unidentified.

This CDR3 is 15 amino acids long. V lost 4 bases to trimming and J lost 7 bases, with 17 bases between them. The V gene's germline CDR1 is SGHRS and CDR2 YFSETQ. Study-level points and caveats: Compared with non-smokers, active smokers at surgery showed more clonal expansions.

Per sample, roughly 500 nanograms of biopsy DNA were TCRB immunosequenced. Some clones are missing from TCRdb's copy, which holds only in-frame ones; the method was immunoSEQ multiplex PCR. The sample lists about 14,000 clones, nearly 85% seen once, with around 5.8% in the top ten. The rearrangement links TRBV5-1 to TRBJ1-4, with D uncertain. The receptor was derived from an adult with Crohn's disease. The sequenced sample consisted of ileal tissue. This chain's CDR3 is CASSDRGPGGEKLFF. CDR3 nucleotide sequence: TGCGCCAGCAGCGACCGAGGGCCGGGTGGTGAAAAACTGTTTTTT.